This T cell receptor beta chain was found in a study of CD8 T cells in ankylosing spondylitis. Overall study results and limits: According to the report, clones linked to the disease were significantly enriched in matched synovial fluid samples taken from ankylosing spondylitis patients. Characteristic of ankylosing spondylitis blood, it appeared, was a TCR beta motif comprising about eight highly homologous variants. Past research had described some motif variants in reactive arthritis synovial fluid and blood. Clones linked with disease were CD8+ and fairly uncommon in the peripheral blood.

V was pared by 5 bases and J by 2 bases, with 10 bases between. In germline, CDR1 is MNHEY, CDR2 SMNVEV (reference sequence). CDR3 size: 13 residues. Remarks on this clonotype: Its antigen is unidentified.

As the method for making TCR beta libraries, quantitative 5'-RACE with molecular barcodes was used. From the 5' RACE reads, TCRdb called clonotypes with MiXCR, one entry per CDR3 protein. The sample lists around 220,000 distinct CDR3 sequences; around 17% were seen once. The sequencing sample was made of blood, either unsorted or a sorted T cell fraction (not recorded which). The chain links TRBV27 to TRBJ2-7; D might be TRBD1 (5 bases). The sequence was obtained from a male donor with ankylosing spondylitis. The CDR3 spells CASSLQGTYEQYF. CDR3 in DNA: TGTGCCAGCAGTCTTCAGGGCACCTACGAGCAGTACTTC.